The 9 T cell receptor beta chains below come from one sample, sequenced in a study of human T cells and chemical hapten exposure (dated by TCRdb to the early 2020s). This specimen's time point label, per the study, means: patch test 3, about 24 weeks after DPC sensitization. What the treatment or condition label conveys for this sample: therapeutic diphenylcyclopropenone sensitization with weekly scalp DPC. The library was generated by RACE. The listed sequencing device is NextSeq 500. TCRdb passed the public sequencing reads through fastp at Q25 and MiXCR, retaining productive beta sequences. Duplicate CDR3 protein sequences are folded into a single record with the most common DNA and genes. This sample comprises about 97,000 distinct CDR3 sequences, 25% to 30% of them detected only once. The ten largest account for approximately 10% of the sample. The sequencing used whole blood, collected in connection with sensitization to the hapten diphenylcyclopropenone (DPC). These receptors were collected from a man aged 35-49 years with alopecia areata. Some clones in this sample may be carry-over from other donors' samples.

This clonotype was counted only a few times. The chain recombines TRBV20-1 with TRBJ1-4; no reliable D call. Trimming stripped 3 bases from V and 7 bases from J, with 12 bases between. Germline V gene data show CDR1 as DFQATT and CDR2 as SNEGSKA (reference sequence). The CDR3 consists of 13 residues. CDR3 nucleotides: TGCAGTGCTAGGTGGGAGACGGGTGAAAAACTGTTTTTT. It encodes CSARWETGEKLFF.

The chain uses TRBV20-1 and TRBJ1-4; a weak D match, TRBD1 (5 bases). V lost 8 bases and J lost 8, with 18 bases in between. There are 13 residues in the CDR3. Germline CDR1 is DFQATT and CDR2 is SNEGSKA (reference sequence). DNA of the CDR3: TGCAGTTCCCGGACGGGGGTAGGAGAAAAACTGTTTTTT. It specifies CSSRTGVGEKLFF.

This clonotype appeared a few times. The chain carries TRBV12-3 or TRBV12-4 and TRBJ2-5; D may correspond to TRBD1 or TRBD2 (5 bases each). The CDR3 is made up of 15 amino acids. V lost 5 bases to trimming and J lost 6 bases, with 19 bases between them. CDR3 sequence (DNA): TGTGCCAGCAGTATATTCCGGGACCAACCTAAGACCCAGTACTTC. It specifies CASSIFRDQPKTQYF.

Turning to this clonotype: Its ends do not fully match the called genes, so a read error is possible. The chain employs TRBV28 and TRBJ2-7; 9 bases are shared with TRBD2. The CDR3 is 12 amino acids. Germline assignment: CDR1 MDHEN and CDR2 SYDVKM. CDR3 bases: TGTGCCAGCAGTTTTGCGGGACTAGCTCCCGGATTC. This sequence encodes CASSFAGLAPGF.

This clonotype has a handful of counts. The chain combines TRBV6-2 or TRBV6-3 with TRBJ1-1; possibly TRBD1 for D (6 bases). Germline V gives CDR1 MNHEY, CDR2 SVGEGT. V lost 6 bases, J lost 6 bases, and 17 bases lay in between. The CDR3 is 14 residues long. The CDR3: CASREQGSSPEAFF. The CDR3 DNA is TGTGCCAGCAGGGAACAGGGTTCGAGCCCTGAAGCTTTCTTT.

The J gene is TRBJ1-1, the V gene TRBV5-1; D uncertain. From germline, CDR1 is SGHRS and CDR2 YFSETQ. V lost 0 bases and J 5 bases, leaving 8 bases between the germline ends. The CDR3 is 13 amino acids. The CDR3 loop reads CASSLGLGTEAFF. The CDR3 bases are TGCGCCAGCAGCTTGGGGTTGGGGACTGAAGCTTTCTTT. Complete variable domain (other parts from reference TRBV5-1 and TRBJ1-1): KAGVTQTPRYLIKTRGQQVTLSCSPISGHRSVSWYQQTPGQGLQFLFEYFSETQRNKGNFPGRFSGRQFSNSRSEMNVSTLELGDSALYLCASSLGLGTEAFFGQGTRLTVV.

This clonotype was detected only a few times. The chain has TRBV28 and TRBJ2-7, with D unresolved. Germline V CDR1 and CDR2: MDHEN, SYDVKM. The CDR3 totals 11 residues. The germline V and J ends were trimmed by 4 bases and 3 bases, with 4 bases remaining between them. Written as DNA, the CDR3 is TGTGCCAGCAGTTGTAACTACGAGCAGTACTTC. Protein product: CASSCNYEQYF.

The sample holds many counts of this clonotype. The chain is built from TRBV28 and TRBJ2-1; D could derive from TRBD1 or TRBD2 (5 bases each). This CDR3 contains 14 residues. Germline loops: CDR1 MDHEN, CDR2 SYDVKM. Trimming pared 5 bases from V and 7 bases from J, leaving 15 bases between. The CDR3 sequence: CASSLPGKGNEQFF. In DNA form, the CDR3 reads TGTGCCAGCAGTCTTCCGGGGAAGGGGAATGAGCAGTTCTTC.

V usage is TRBV7-8 and J usage is TRBJ2-7; 7 bases agree with TRBD2. Germline V CDR1 and CDR2: SGHVS, FQNEAQ. This CDR3 has 14 amino acids. With V trimmed by 7 bases and J by 5 bases, 11 bases remained unmatched. In DNA form, the CDR3 reads TGTGCCAGCACCCGGCCGGGACTAACAGACGAGCAGTACTTC. This translates into CASTRPGLTDEQYF.